These 32 T cell receptor beta chains originate from one sample sequenced in a study of blood T cell repertoires in COVID-19. The repertoire was sequenced with immunoSEQ multiplex PCR; TCRdb's copy has only in-frame clones and lacks some. The table includes about 98,000 clones, around nine tenths detected once. Sequenced sample: peripheral blood. The source of these receptors is a man in his fifties with acute or convalescent COVID-19.

The genes are TRBV4-1 and TRBJ2-3; the match to TRBD2 covers 7 bases. The germline gives CDR1 MGHRA, CDR2 YSYEKL. CDR3 size: 16 residues. V shed 5 bases, J shed 0 bases, and the junction held 8 bases outside the gene matches. The CDR3 coding sequence is TGCGCCAGCAGCGTGTCCGGGACTATCAGCACAGATACGCAGTATTTT. As protein: CASSVSGTISTDTQYF.

This clone was seen only once. The chain has TRBV3-1 (or the pseudogene TRBV3-2) and TRBJ1-4; 7 bases line up with TRBD1. This CDR3 has 21 residues. With 1 base clipped from V and 3 bases from J, the junction kept 20 bases outside the gene matches. The germline V gene encodes CDR1 LGHDT and CDR2 YNNKEL (reference sequence). This CDR3 is CASSQVPGGLTGESSNEKLFF. The CDR3 DNA reads TGTGCCAGCAGCCAAGTTCCAGGTGGTTTAACAGGGGAATCGTCTAATGAAAAACTGTTTTTT.

This chain links TRBV7-2 with TRBJ2-7, with 7 bases aligning to TRBD2. The trim removed 5 bases at V and 1 base at J, leaving 11 bases unmatched. Germline V gene data show CDR1 as SGHTA and CDR2 as FQGNSA. The CDR3 length is 16 residues. The chain's CDR3 is CASSPPGGGGSYEQYF. The CDR3 nucleotides read TGTGCCAGCAGCCCCCCTGGAGGCGGGGGATCCTACGAGCAGTACTTC.

Written as DNA, the CDR3 is TGTGCCTGGAGTCCCGGGACAGGGGAAGATACGCAGTATTTT. This codes for CAWSPGTGEDTQYF. The chain uses TRBV30 and TRBJ2-3; 10 bases line up with TRBD1. The CDR3 is 14 residues long. Trimming removed 2 bases from V and 5 bases from J; junction bases left unmatched: 4. Looked up from germline, CDR1 is GTSNPN and CDR2 is SVGIG (reference sequence).

The V call is TRBV18, the J call TRBJ1-1; D gene uncertain. In germline, CDR1 is KGHSH, CDR2 LQKENI. The CDR3 runs to 13 residues. Trimming removed 6 bases from V and 6 bases from J, with 14 bases in between. The CDR3 DNA follows: TGTGCCAGCTCTCTACTTACTAGCGCTGAAGCTTTCTTT. It translates to CASSLLTSAEAFF.

The rearrangement links TRBV2 to TRBJ2-3; 9 nucleotides align to TRBD1. CDR3 size: 14 residues. Germline-derived CDR1 and CDR2 are SNHLY and FYNNEI. Trimming cost V 6 bases and J 3 bases; bases outside gene matches: 4. The CDR3 here is CASSATGGTDTQYF. As DNA, the CDR3 is TGTGCCAGCAGCGCGACAGGGGGGACAGATACGCAGTATTTT.

This clone came up a few times. The chain combines TRBV7-2 with TRBJ1-1, with D perhaps TRBD1 (6 bases). There are 13 residues in the CDR3. Per the germline V gene, CDR1 is SGHTA and CDR2 is FQGNSA. The V and J ends lost 1 base and 3 bases respectively, with 6 bases between them. CDR3 bases: TGTGCCAGCAGCTTAGACAGGGACACTGAAGCTTTCTTT. This gives the protein CASSLDRDTEAFF.

The V and J genes are TRBV7-9 and TRBJ1-6; 10 nucleotides agree with TRBD1. CDR1 SEHNR and CDR2 FQNEAQ come from the germline V gene (reference sequence). The trim removed 5 bases at V and 7 bases at J, leaving 5 bases unmatched. This CDR3 contains 15 residues. CDR3: CASSQETGGNSPLHF. The CDR3 DNA reads as TGTGCCAGCAGCCAGGAGACAGGGGGCAATTCACCCCTCCACTTT. Full variable domain (outside the CDR3, taken from reference TRBV7-9 and TRBJ1-6): DTGVSQNPRHKITKRGQNVTFRCDPISEHNRLYWYRQTLGQGPEFLTYFQNEAQLEKSRLLSDRFSAERPKGSFSTLEIQRTEQGDSAMYLCASSQETGGNSPLHFGNGTRLTVT.

The chain uses TRBV12-3 or TRBV12-4 and TRBJ1-2; no clear D. The CDR3 sequence is 11 residues long. The germline V and J ends were trimmed by 3 bases and 5 bases, with 4 bases remaining between them. CDR3: CASSFQYGYTF. CDR3 nucleotide sequence: TGTGCCAGCAGTTTCCAGTATGGCTACACCTTC.

This clone was recorded only once. The chain employs TRBV10-1 and TRBJ2-5; D possibly corresponds to TRBD2 (6 bases). Trimming shortened V by 2 bases and J by 0 bases, and 7 bases separated the two germline ends. The CDR3 runs 14 residues. Germline V gene sequence: CDR1 WNHNN, CDR2 SYGVQD (reference sequence). CDR3 in amino acids: CASSEGGNQETQYF. CDR3 nucleotide sequence: TGCGCCAGCAGTGAGGGAGGGAACCAAGAGACCCAGTACTTC.

For this clone: The junction departs from the called germline gene at one end, perhaps through a read error. The chain carries TRBV7-7 and TRBJ1-2; tentatively, D is TRBD1 (5 bases). This CDR3 comprises 18 residues. The germline V gene has CDR1 SSHAT and CDR2 FNYEAQ (reference sequence). CDR3 DNA sequence: TGTGCTAGCAGCCTAAAACAACTGGCAGGGCGACGATCCCATGGCTACACCTTC. Translating it yields CASSLKQLAGRRSHGYTF.

V gene TRBV9 combines with J gene TRBJ2-2, with a tentative D call TRBD2 (5 bases). Germline V gene data show CDR1 as SGDLS and CDR2 as YYNGEE. This CDR3 spans 15 amino acids. V shed 0 bases and J shed 1 base, with 7 bases lying between them. The CDR3 region has the DNA TGTGCCAGCAGCGTAGCTCGGGGGAACACCGGGGAGCTGTTTTTT. This codes for CASSVARGNTGELFF.

This chain uses TRBV5-4 with TRBJ2-1, with D possibly matching TRBD2 (6 bases). The CDR3 is made up of 14 amino acids. Trimming pared 3 bases from V and 2 bases from J, leaving 9 bases between. Germline values: CDR1 SGHNT, CDR2 YYREEE (reference sequence). This CDR3 is CASSSQRAYNEQFF. Written as DNA, the CDR3 is TGTGCCAGCAGCTCCCAGCGGGCCTACAATGAGCAGTTCTTC.

This chain uses TRBV27 with TRBJ1-2; D remains ambiguous. Trimming stripped 3 bases from V and 0 bases from J, with 5 bases between. The CDR3 has 13 residues. Germline assignment: CDR1 MNHEY and CDR2 SMNVEV (reference sequence). The CDR3 coding sequence is TGTGCCAGCAGTTTGTCAGCTAACTATGGCTACACCTTC. The encoded protein is CASSLSANYGYTF.

This clone was picked up one time. Here the CDR3 DNA reads TGTGCCAGCAGTGCCCCGGGACAGGGGGCTTATAATTCACCCCTCCACTTT. It yields the protein CASSAPGQGAYNSPLHF. The rearrangement uses TRBV6-1 and TRBJ1-6, with 12 bases lining up with TRBD1. CDR1 MNHNS and CDR2 SASEGT come from the germline V gene. The CDR3 extends over 17 amino acids. V lost 4 bases, J lost 4 bases, and 5 bases stayed unmatched.

This clone was seen just once. The rearrangement uses TRBV15 and TRBJ2-3; D gene ambiguous. The V end lost 5 bases, the J end lost 0 bases, and 15 bases lay between the germline ends. Germline loops: CDR1 LNHNV, CDR2 YYDKDF (reference sequence). This CDR3 contains 16 residues. The CDR3 sequence: CATSRRTGGSTDTQYF. CDR3 bases: TGTGCCACCAGCCGACGAACTGGCGGAAGCACAGATACGCAGTATTTT.

The genes are TRBV14 and TRBJ1-2; the D is unclear. Germline values: CDR1 SGHDN, CDR2 FVKESK. V shed 0 bases and J shed 9 bases, with 17 bases lying between them. The CDR3 runs to 15 residues. CDR3 amino acids: CASSQDLRGLGSYTF. In nucleotides, the CDR3 is TGTGCCAGCAGCCAAGATCTTCGCGGGTTAGGAAGCTACACCTTC.

The chain joins TRBV29-1 to TRBJ2-5; D is perhaps TRBD1 (5 bases). The CDR3 length is 14 residues. V lost 4 bases and J lost 5, with 17 bases in between. Germline V gene data show CDR1 as SQVTM and CDR2 as ANQGSEA. The CDR3 coding sequence is TGCAGCGTTGTAGGGCAGGGAATGAAGGAGACCCAGTACTTC. Amino acid sequence: CSVVGQGMKETQYF.

V gene TRBV30 combines with J gene TRBJ1-2, with 12 bases fitting TRBD1. Unmatched junction bases numbered 11, after V lost 6 bases and J lost 3 bases. The CDR3 length is 16 residues. Germline-derived CDR1 and CDR2 are GTSNPN and SVGIG (reference sequence). In DNA form, the CDR3 reads TGTGCCTGCGGGGGACAGGGGGCTCTTTCCTACTATGGCTACACCTTC. This encodes CACGGQGALSYYGYTF.

The gene calls are TRBV12-3 or TRBV12-4 and TRBJ1-1; no firm D call. This CDR3 region has 13 residues. V gave up 1 base and J gave up 4 bases, with 7 bases separating them. CDR3 in DNA: TGTGCCAGCAGTTTAGTAACCGGCACTGAAGCTTTCTTT. Protein: CASSLVTGTEAFF.

The chain couples TRBV7-9 to TRBJ1-5; tentatively, D is TRBD1 (5 bases). Trimming took off 1 base at V and 2 bases at J, with 12 bases between the two ends. Germline values: CDR1 SEHNR, CDR2 FQNEAQ (reference sequence). The CDR3 is made up of 16 amino acids. In DNA form, the CDR3 reads TGTGCCAGCAGCTTAGGCTCAGGGTCCGGCAATCAGCCCCAGCATTTT. Translated, it gives CASSLGSGSGNQPQHF.

The gene calls are TRBV7-9 and TRBJ1-6, with a possible D match to TRBD1 (5 bases). CDR1 and CDR2 (germline): SEHNR, FQNEAQ (reference sequence). Trimming cost V 5 bases and J 7 bases, with 12 bases left between them. This CDR3 contains 14 residues. CDR3: CASSKGGGNSPLHF. CDR3 bases: TGTGCCAGCAGCAAGGGCGGGGGAAATTCACCCCTCCACTTT.

The sample holds many counts of this clone. V usage is TRBV5-1 and J usage is TRBJ2-2; no reliable D call. There are 18 residues in the CDR3. V lost 0 bases, J lost 0 bases, and 15 bases lay in between. CDR1 and CDR2 (germline): SGHRS, YFSETQ. The CDR3: CASSLAPAGAANTGELFF. The CDR3 DNA is TGCGCCAGCAGCTTGGCCCCGGCTGGAGCAGCGAACACCGGGGAGCTGTTTTTT.

The chain employs TRBV5-1 and TRBJ2-1; TRBD1 matches 9 bases. After removal of 3 bases from V and 3 bases from J, the junction contained 1 base not matched to a gene. The germline V gene encodes CDR1 SGHRS and CDR2 YFSETQ. This CDR3 is 14 amino acids long. The CDR3 sequence: CASSWGQGYNEQFF. The DNA for the CDR3 is TGCGCCAGCAGCTGGGGACAGGGCTACAATGAGCAGTTCTTC. Together with reference TRBV5-1 and TRBJ2-1, the CDR3 gives the full variable domain: KAGVTQTPRYLIKTRGQQVTLSCSPISGHRSVSWYQQTPGQGLQFLFEYFSETQRNKGNFPGRFSGRQFSNSRSEMNVSTLELGDSALYLCASSWGQGYNEQFFGPGTRLTVL.

J is TRBJ1-6 and V is TRBV27; 10 bases align to TRBD1. The CDR3 extends over 19 amino acids. CDR1 and CDR2 (germline): MNHEY, SMNVEV (reference sequence). V gave up 3 bases and J gave up 9 bases; unmatched junction bases: 17. The CDR3 loop reads CASSFRLSPTGGLGSPLHF. DNA for the CDR3: TGTGCCAGCAGTTTCCGCCTATCCCCGACAGGGGGCCTAGGTTCACCCCTCCACTTT.

The chain recombines TRBV6-5 with TRBJ1-6; no clear D gene. Germline V gene data show CDR1 as MNHEY and CDR2 as SVGAGI. The CDR3 is made up of 14 amino acids. Trimming cost V 6 bases and J 4 bases, with 10 bases left between them. The CDR3 DNA is TGTGCCAGCAGGCCCGGGAAGTATAATTCACCCCTCCACTTT. Translation: CASRPGKYNSPLHF.

The chain is built from TRBV5-5 and TRBJ1-2; TRBD1 might be the D (6 bases). CDR3 length equals 15 residues. Germline V gene sequence: CDR1 SGHKS, CDR2 YYEKEE (reference sequence). Deletions cut 0 bases from V and 7 bases from J, with 16 bases between. CDR3 nucleotides: TGTGCCAGCAGCTTGGAGGTACAGGGCTTTCCTGGCTACACCTTC. It encodes CASSLEVQGFPGYTF.

The J gene is TRBJ2-1, the V gene TRBV5-1, with D possibly TRBD2 on 5 matching bases. Trimming took 0 bases from V and 0 from J, leaving 10 bases between them. Germline loops: CDR1 SGHRS, CDR2 YFSETQ. The CDR3 contains 16 residues. CDR3 loop: CASSLGQRTSYNEQFF. CDR3 sequence (DNA): TGCGCCAGCAGCTTGGGGCAGCGGACCTCCTACAATGAGCAGTTCTTC.

This chain links TRBV18 with TRBJ2-5; 11 bases align to TRBD1. This CDR3 is built from 15 residues. The germline gives CDR1 KGHSH, CDR2 LQKENI. V lost 3 bases to trimming and J lost 5 bases; unmatched junction nucleotides: 5. CDR3 DNA sequence: TGTGCCAGCTCACCCGGGACAGGGGGACGGGAGACCCAGTACTTC. Translating gives CASSPGTGGRETQYF.

The V call is TRBV11-3, the J call TRBJ2-5; TRBD2 agrees at 15 bases. J was trimmed by 3 bases and V by 5 bases; bases with no gene match: 7. The CDR3 sequence is 17 residues long. Germline lookup yields CDR1 SGHNT and CDR2 YENEEA. The CDR3, as DNA: TGTGCCAGCAGCCCGGGACTAGCGGGAGGTACCGAAGAGACCCAGTACTTC. It yields the protein CASSPGLAGGTEETQYF.

This clone was counted a single time. The chain recombines TRBV5-1 with TRBJ2-1, with TRBD2 matching over 13 bases. Trimming at V came to 0 bases and at J to 4 bases, leaving 4 bases not matched to a gene. The CDR3 has 17 residues. Germline V gives CDR1 SGHRS, CDR2 YFSETQ. DNA for the CDR3: TGCGCCAGCAGCTTGGCCGGACTAGCGGGAGTGTACAATGAGCAGTTCTTC. It specifies CASSLAGLAGVYNEQFF.

The gene calls are TRBV5-1 and TRBJ2-7; 7 bases fit TRBD2. V was clipped by 0 bases and J by 3 bases; unmatched bases: 9. The CDR3 runs 16 residues. CDR1 is SGHRS and CDR2 is YFSETQ in the germline V gene. CDR3 in amino acids: CASSLDLAVPYYEQYF. The CDR3 DNA sequence: TGCGCCAGCAGCTTGGACCTAGCGGTACCTTACTACGAGCAGTACTTC. The entire variable domain, with the rest obtained from reference TRBV5-1 and TRBJ2-7, is as follows: KAGVTQTPRYLIKTRGQQVTLSCSPISGHRSVSWYQQTPGQGLQFLFEYFSETQRNKGNFPGRFSGRQFSNSRSEMNVSTLELGDSALYLCASSLDLAVPYYEQYFGPGTRLTVT.